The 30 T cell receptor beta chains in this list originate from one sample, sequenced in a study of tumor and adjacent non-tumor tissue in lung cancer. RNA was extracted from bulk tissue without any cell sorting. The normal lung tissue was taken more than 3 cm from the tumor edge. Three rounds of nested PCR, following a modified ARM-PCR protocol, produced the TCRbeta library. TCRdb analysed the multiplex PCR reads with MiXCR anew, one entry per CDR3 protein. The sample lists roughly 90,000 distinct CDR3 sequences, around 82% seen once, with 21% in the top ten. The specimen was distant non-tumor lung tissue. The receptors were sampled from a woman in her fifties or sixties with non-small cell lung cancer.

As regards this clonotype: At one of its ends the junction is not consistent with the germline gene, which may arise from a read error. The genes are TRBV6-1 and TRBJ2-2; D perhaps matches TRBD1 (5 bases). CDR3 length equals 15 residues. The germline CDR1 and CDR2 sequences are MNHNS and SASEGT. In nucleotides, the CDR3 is TGTGCCAACAGTGAAGGCATGGGGCACGCCGGGGAGCTGTTTTTT. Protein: CANSEGMGHAGELFF.

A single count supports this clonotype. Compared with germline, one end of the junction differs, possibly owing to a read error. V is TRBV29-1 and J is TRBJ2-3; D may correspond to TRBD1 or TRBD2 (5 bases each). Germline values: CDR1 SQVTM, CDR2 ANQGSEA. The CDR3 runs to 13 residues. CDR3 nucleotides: TGTAGCGTAGGGACGGAGAAAACAGATACGCAGTATTTT. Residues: CSVGTEKTDTQYF.

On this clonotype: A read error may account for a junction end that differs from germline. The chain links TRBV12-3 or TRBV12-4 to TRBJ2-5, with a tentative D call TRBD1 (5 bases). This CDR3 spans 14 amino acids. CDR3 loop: CVSCLGTGQETQYF. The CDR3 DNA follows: TGTGTCAGCTGTTTAGGAACAGGCCAAGAGACCCAGTACTTC.

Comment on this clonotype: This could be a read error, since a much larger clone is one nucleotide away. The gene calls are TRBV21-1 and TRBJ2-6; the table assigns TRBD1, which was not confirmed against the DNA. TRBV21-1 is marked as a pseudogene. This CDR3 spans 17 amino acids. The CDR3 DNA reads TGTGCCAGCAGCAGAGCCGGGACATTTTCTGGGGCCAACATCCTGACTTTC. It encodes CASSRAGTFSGANILTF.

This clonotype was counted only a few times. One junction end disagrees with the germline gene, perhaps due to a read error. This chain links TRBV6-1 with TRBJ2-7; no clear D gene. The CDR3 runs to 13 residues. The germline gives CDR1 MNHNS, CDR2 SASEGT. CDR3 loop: CASEVDVSYAQYF. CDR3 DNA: TGTGCCAGCGAGGTGGACGTGTCCTACGCGCAGTACTTC.

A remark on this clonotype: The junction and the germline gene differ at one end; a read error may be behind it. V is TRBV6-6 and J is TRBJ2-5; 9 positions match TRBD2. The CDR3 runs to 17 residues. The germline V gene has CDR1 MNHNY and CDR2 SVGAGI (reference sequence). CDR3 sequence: CANSYLLAGGGQETQYF. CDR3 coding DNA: TGTGCCAACAGTTACTTGCTTGCGGGAGGGGGCCAAGAGACTCAGTACTTC.

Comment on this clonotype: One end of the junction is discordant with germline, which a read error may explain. CDR3 DNA sequence: TGTGCCAACAGCTTCTCCGGGACTAGCGCAGATACGCAGTATTTT. It codes for CANSFSGTSADTQYF. The chain is built from TRBV5-4 and TRBJ2-3; 10 bases agree with TRBD2. The CDR3 length is 15 residues. Germline V gene data show CDR1 as SGHNT and CDR2 as YYREEE (reference sequence).

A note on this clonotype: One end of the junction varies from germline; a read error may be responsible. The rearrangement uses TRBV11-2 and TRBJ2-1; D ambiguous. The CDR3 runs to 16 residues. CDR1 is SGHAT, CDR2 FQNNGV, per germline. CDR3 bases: TGTACCAGCAGCTTACGAGCGAAATCCTCCTATAATGAGCAGTTCTTC. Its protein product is CTSSLRAKSSYNEQFF.

CDR3 DNA sequence: TGTGCCAGCAGTCCCACAAGGATAGGGGGGTCCTATCTTTACGAGCAGTACTTC. Its protein product is CASSPTRIGGSYLYEQYF. The rearrangement joins TRBV28 to TRBJ2-7; D is possibly TRBD1 or TRBD2 (6 bases each). The CDR3 has 18 amino acids. Trimming took 5 bases from V and 4 from J, leaving 27 bases between them. CDR1 is MDHEN and CDR2 is SYDVKM in the germline V gene.

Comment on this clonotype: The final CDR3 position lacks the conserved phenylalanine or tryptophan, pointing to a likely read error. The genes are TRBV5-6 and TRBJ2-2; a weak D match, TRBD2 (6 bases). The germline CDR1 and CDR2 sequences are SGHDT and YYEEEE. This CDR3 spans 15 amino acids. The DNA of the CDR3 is TGTGCCAGCAGCACTAGCACGTCGGTCACCGGGGAACTGTTTTCT. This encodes CASSTSTSVTGELFS.

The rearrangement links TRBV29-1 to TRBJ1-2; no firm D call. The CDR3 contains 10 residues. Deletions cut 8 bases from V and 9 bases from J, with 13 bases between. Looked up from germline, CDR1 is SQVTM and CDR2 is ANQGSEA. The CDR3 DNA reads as TGCAGCTCCTACACCGCCAGCTACACCTTC. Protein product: CSSYTASYTF.

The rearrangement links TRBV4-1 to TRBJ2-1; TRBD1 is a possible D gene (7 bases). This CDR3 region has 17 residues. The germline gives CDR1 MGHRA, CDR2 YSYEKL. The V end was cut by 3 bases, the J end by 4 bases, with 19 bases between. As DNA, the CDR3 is TGCGCCAGCAGCCACGCGACGCAGGGGGGTGCATACAATGAGCAGTTCTTC. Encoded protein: CASSHATQGGAYNEQFF.

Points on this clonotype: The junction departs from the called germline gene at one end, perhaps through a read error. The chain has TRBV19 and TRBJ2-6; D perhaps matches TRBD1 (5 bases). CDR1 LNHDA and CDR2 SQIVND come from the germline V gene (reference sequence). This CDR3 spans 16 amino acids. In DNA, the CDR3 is TGTGCCAGTAGTGGGGCCACACGCTCTGGGGTCAACCTCCTGACTTTC. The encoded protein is CASSGATRSGVNLLTF.

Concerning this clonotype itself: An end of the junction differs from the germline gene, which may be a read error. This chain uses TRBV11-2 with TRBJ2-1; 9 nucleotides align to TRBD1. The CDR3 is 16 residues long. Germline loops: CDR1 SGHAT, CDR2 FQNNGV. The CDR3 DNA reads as TGTGTCAGCAGCTTAGAGGCGGGACAGGGTATGAATGTACAGTTCTTC. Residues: CVSSLEAGQGMNVQFF. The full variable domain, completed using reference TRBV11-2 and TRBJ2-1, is EAGVAQSPRYKIIEKRQSVAFWCNPISGHATLYWYQQILGQGPKLLIQFQNNGVVDDSQLPKDRFSAERLKGVDSTLKIQPAKLEDSAVYLCVSSLEAGQGMNVQFFGPGTRLTVL.

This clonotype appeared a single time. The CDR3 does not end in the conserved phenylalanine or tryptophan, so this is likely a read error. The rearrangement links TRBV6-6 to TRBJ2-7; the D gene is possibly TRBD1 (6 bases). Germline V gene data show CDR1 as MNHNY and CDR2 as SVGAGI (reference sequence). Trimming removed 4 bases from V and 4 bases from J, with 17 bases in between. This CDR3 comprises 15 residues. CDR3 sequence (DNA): TGTGCCAGCAGTTCCACCAGGACAGTGTTGTACGAGCAGTACTAC. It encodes CASSSTRTVLYEQYY.

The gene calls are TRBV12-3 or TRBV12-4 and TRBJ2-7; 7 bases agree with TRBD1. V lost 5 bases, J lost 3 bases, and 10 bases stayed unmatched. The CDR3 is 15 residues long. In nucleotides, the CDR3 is TGTGCCAGCAGTAGAAGTCCGGGACAGAGCTACGAGCAGTACTTC. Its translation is CASSRSPGQSYEQYF.

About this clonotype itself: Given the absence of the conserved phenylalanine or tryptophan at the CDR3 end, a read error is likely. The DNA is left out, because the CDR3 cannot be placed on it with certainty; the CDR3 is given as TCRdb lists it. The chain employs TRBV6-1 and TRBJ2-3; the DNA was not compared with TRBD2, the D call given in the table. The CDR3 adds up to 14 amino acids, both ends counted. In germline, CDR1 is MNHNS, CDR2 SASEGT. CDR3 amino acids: CASLNPGVGDTQYL.

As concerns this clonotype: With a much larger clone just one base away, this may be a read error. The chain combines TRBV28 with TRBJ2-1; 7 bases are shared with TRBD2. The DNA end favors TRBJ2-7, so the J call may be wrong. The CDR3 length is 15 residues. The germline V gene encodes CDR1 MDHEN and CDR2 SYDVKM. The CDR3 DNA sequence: TGTGCCAGCAGTTTCGGGAGGACCTCCTACAATGAGCAGTACTTC. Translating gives CASSFGRTSYNEQYF.

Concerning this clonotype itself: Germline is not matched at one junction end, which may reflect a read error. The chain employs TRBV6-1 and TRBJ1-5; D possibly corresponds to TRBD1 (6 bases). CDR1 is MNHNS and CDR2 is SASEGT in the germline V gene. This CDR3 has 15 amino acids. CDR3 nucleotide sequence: TGTGACAGCAGTGTAGGGGGATTCGGCAATCAGCCCCATCATTTT. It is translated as CDSSVGGFGNQPHHF.

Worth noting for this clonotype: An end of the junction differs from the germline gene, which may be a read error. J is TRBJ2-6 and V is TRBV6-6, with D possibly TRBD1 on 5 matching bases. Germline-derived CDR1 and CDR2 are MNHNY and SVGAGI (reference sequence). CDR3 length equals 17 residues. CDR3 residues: CASSQYMIASGAKVLTF. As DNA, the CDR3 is TGTGCCAGCAGCCAGTATATGATAGCATCTGGGGCCAAGGTCCTGACTTTC.

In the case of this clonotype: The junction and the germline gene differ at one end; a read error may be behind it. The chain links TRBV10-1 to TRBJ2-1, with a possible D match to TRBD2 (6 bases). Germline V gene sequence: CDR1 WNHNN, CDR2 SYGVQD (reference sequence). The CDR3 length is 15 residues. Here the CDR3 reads CASCEAGGPFNEQFF. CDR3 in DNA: TGCGCCAGCTGTGAAGCAGGAGGGCCTTTCAATGAGCAGTTCTTC.

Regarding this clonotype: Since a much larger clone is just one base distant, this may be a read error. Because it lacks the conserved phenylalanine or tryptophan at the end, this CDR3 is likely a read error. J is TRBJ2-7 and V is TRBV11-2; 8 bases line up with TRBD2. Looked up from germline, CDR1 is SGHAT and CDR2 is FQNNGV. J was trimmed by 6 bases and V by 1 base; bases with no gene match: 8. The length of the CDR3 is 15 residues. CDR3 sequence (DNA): TGTGCCAGCAGCTTAGTGGCGGGAGGCCAGTGCGAGCAGTACCTC. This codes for CASSLVAGGQCEQYL.

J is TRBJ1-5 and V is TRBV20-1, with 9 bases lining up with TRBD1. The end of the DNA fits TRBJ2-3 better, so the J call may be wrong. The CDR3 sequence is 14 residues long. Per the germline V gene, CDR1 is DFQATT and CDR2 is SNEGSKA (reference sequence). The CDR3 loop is CSVATGGLYQPQYF. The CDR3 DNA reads TGCAGTGTGGCGACAGGGGGTTTATATCAGCCCCAGTATTTT.

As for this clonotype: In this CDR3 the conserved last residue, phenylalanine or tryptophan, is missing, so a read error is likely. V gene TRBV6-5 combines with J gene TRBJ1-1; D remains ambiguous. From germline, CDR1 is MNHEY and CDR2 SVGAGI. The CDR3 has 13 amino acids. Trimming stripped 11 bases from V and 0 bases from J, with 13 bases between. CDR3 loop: CAPTRQVNTEAFV. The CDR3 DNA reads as TGTGCCCCCACACGGCAGGTGAACACTGAAGCTTTCGTT.

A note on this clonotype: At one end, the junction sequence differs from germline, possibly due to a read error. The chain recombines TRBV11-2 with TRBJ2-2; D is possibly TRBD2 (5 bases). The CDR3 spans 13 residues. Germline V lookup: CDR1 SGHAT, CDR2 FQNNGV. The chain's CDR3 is CASIFENTGELFF. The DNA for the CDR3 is TGTGCCAGCATCTTTGAGAACACCGGGGAGCTGTTCTTT.

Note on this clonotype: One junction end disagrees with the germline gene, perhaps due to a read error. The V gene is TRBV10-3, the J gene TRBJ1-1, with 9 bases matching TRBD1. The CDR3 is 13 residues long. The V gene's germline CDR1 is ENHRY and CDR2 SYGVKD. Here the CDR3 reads CAINRGTGTEAFF. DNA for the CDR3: TGCGCCATCAACCGGGGGACAGGGACTGAAGCTTTCTTT.

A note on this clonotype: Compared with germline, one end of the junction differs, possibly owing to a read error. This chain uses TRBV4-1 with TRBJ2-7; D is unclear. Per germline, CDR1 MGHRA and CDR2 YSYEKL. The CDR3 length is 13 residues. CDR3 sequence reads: CASNQTTAYEQYF. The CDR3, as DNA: TGCGCCAGCAACCAAACCACAGCCTACGAGCAGTACTTC.

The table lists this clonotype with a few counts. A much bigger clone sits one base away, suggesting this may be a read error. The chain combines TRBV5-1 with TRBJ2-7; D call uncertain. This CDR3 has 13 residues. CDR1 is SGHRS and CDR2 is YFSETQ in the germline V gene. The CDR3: CACSLGTSYEQYF. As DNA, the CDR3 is TGCGCCTGCAGCCTTGGTACCTCCTACGAGCAGTACTTC.

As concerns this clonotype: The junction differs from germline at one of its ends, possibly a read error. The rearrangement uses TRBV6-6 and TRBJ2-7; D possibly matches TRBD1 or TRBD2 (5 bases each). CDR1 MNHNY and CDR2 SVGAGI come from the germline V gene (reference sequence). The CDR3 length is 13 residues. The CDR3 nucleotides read TGTGCCGCCCAAGGGAGAGGGGTCTACGAGCAGAACTTC. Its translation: CAAQGRGVYEQNF.

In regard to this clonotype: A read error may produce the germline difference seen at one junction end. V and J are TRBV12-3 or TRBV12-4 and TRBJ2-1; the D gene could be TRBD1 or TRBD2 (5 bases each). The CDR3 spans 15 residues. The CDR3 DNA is TGTGTCAGCAGTTCCCAGGGACGAGGATCTAATGAGCAGTTCTTC. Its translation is CVSSSQGRGSNEQFF.